The 28 T cell receptor beta chains given below trace back to one sample, sequenced in a study of cytomegalovirus exposure and HLA in healthy donors (dated by TCRdb to 2016 to 2017). Preparation of the library involved the immunoSEQ multiplex PCR assay. The multiplex PCR relied on a mix of 60 forward primers for TCR Vbeta segments and 13 reverse primers for TCR Jbeta segments. TCRdb limited this immuneACCESS table to in-frame rearrangements with V and J called. A share of clones is missing; checked studies link under half to unresolved V genes, and the rest is unexplained. The sample data list around 170,000 clones, and more than 75% of these were observed just once. The ten largest clones add up to roughly 1.4% of the sample. Sample: PBMCs. The receptor set was obtained from a man aged 35 to 55 in good health and CMV-seronegative.

Comment on this clone: The sample carries other DNA sequences with the same CDR3. This chain joins TRBV5-1 and TRBJ2-6, with 7 nucleotides matching TRBD1. The ends lost 7 bases at V and 0 bases at J; junction bases unmatched: 4. The CDR3 is made up of 15 amino acids. Germline CDR1 and CDR2: SGHRS and YFSETQ. CDR3 residues: CASRQGVSGANVLTF. The CDR3 region has the DNA TGCGCCAGCCGGCAGGGGGTCTCTGGGGCCAACGTCCTGACTTTC.

This rearrangement joins TRBV9 to TRBJ2-1, with 9 nucleotides matching TRBD2. CDR1 and CDR2 from the germline V gene are SGDLS and YYNGEE. The CDR3 consists of 13 residues. The junction had 3 bases not matched to a gene; V was cut back by 6 bases and J by 5 bases. The CDR3 here is CASIAGDDNEQFF. The CDR3 nucleotides read TGTGCCAGCATAGCGGGGGACGACAATGAGCAGTTCTTC.

The gene calls are TRBV27 and TRBJ1-1, with 9 positions matching TRBD1. The J segment lost 5 bases and the V segment lost 3 bases, leaving 4 bases of the junction unmatched. This CDR3 comprises 14 residues. Germline CDR1 reads MNHEY; CDR2 reads SMNVEV (reference sequence). The CDR3 DNA reads TGTGCCAGCAGTTTCACAGGGGGCCGGACTGAAGCTTTCTTT. Translating it yields CASSFTGGRTEAFF.

The chain carries TRBV4-3 and TRBJ2-5; 8 bases are shared with TRBD1. The length of the CDR3 is 15 residues. Germline V gene data show CDR1 as LGHNA and CDR2 as YSLEER. The V segment lost 3 bases and the J segment 3 bases; nucleotides outside the gene matches: 6. The CDR3 sequence is CASSQIGQGEETQYF. The CDR3 region has the DNA TGCGCCAGCAGCCAGATAGGACAGGGTGAAGAGACCCAGTACTTC.

CDR3 sequence: CASTRLAGAGEQFF. CDR3 sequence (DNA): TGTGCCAGCACCCGACTAGCGGGAGCCGGAGAGCAGTTCTTC. The chain combines TRBV6-1 with TRBJ2-1; TRBD2 agrees at 12 bases. The CDR3 sequence is 14 residues long. Trimming cost V 7 bases and J 10 bases; bases outside gene matches: 8. Per germline, CDR1 MNHNS and CDR2 SASEGT.

The gene calls are TRBV5-1 and TRBJ2-4; maybe TRBD2 (5 bases). This CDR3 spans 13 amino acids. V lost 6 bases and J 5 bases, leaving 12 bases between the germline ends. CDR1 and CDR2 (germline): SGHRS, YFSETQ. The chain's CDR3 is CASKRAVENIQYF. DNA for the CDR3: TGCGCCAGCAAAAGAGCGGTCGAAAACATTCAGTACTTC.

The rearrangement uses TRBV5-1 and TRBJ2-2; TRBD1 is a possible D gene (5 bases). The ends were cut back, 4 bases at V and 1 base at J, with 14 bases in the middle. The CDR3 sequence is 16 residues long. From germline, CDR1 is SGHRS and CDR2 YFSETQ. The CDR3 DNA is TGCGCCAGCAGCCCCTGGGCAGGGATGAACACCGGGGAGCTGTTTTTT. This codes for CASSPWAGMNTGELFF.

With regard to this clone: Other DNA variants within this sample encode the same CDR3. V usage is TRBV2 and J usage is TRBJ2-7; 7 bases line up with TRBD2. V lost 4 bases and J lost 4; bases outside the gene matches: 7. Germline lookup yields CDR1 SNHLY and CDR2 FYNNEI. CDR3 length: 14 amino acids. CDR3 nucleotide sequence: TGTGCCAGCAGTGTCGCCAGCGGGACTTACGAGCAGTACTTC. Encoded protein: CASSVASGTYEQYF.

J is TRBJ1-1 and V is TRBV7-2, with D unresolved. V was clipped by 2 bases and J by 1 base, with 5 bases between them. Germline V lookup: CDR1 SGHTA, CDR2 FQGNSA. The CDR3 extends over 13 amino acids. The CDR3 coding sequence is TGTGCCAGCAGCTTACGCAGGAACACTGAAGCTTTCTTT. This codes for CASSLRRNTEAFF.

The chain is built from TRBV30 and TRBJ2-5; weak D call: TRBD2 (6 bases). CDR1 GTSNPN and CDR2 SVGIG come from the germline V gene (reference sequence). V lost 3 bases and J 5 bases, leaving 19 bases between the germline ends. The CDR3 has 15 residues. Written as DNA, the CDR3 is TGTGCCTGGAGCCGGGCGGGATTAGCGAGTGAGACCCAGTACTTC. Its protein product is CAWSRAGLASETQYF. The full variable domain, rest sourced from reference TRBV30 and TRBJ2-5, is SQTIHQWPATLVQPVGSPLSLECTVEGTSNPNLYWYRQAAGRGLQLLFYSVGIGQISSEVPQNLSASRPQDRQFILSSKKLLLSDSGFYLCAWSRAGLASETQYFGPGTRLLVL.

The rearrangement joins TRBV7-3 to TRBJ2-1, with TRBD2 matching 13 bases. The germline gives CDR1 SGHTA, CDR2 FQGTGA. Trimming cost V 2 bases and J 9 bases; bases outside gene matches: 10. The CDR3 spans 17 residues. The CDR3 protein is CASSLGIGLAGVGEQFF. CDR3 sequence (DNA): TGTGCCAGCAGCTTAGGAATCGGACTAGCGGGAGTGGGTGAGCAGTTCTTC.

The rearrangement links TRBV7-2 to TRBJ2-1; the match to TRBD2 covers 10 bases. J was trimmed by 6 bases and V by 1 base; bases with no gene match: 6. The CDR3 spans 16 residues. Per the germline V gene, CDR1 is SGHTA and CDR2 is FQGNSA. The CDR3 DNA reads TGTGCCAGCAGCTTAGAGTCGGCTAGCGGGGGCAATGAGCAGTTCTTC. Its protein product is CASSLESASGGNEQFF. Complete variable domain (other parts from reference TRBV7-2 and TRBJ2-1): GAGVSQSPSNKVTEKGKDVELRCDPISGHTALYWYRQSLGQGLEFLIYFQGNSAPDKSGLPSDRFSAERTGGSVSTLTIQRTQQEDSAVYLCASSLESASGGNEQFFGPGTRLTVL.

The chain has TRBV7-2 and TRBJ1-1; 9 nucleotides match TRBD1. J lost 4 bases, V lost 1 base, and 7 bases had no gene match. The CDR3 sequence is 16 residues long. Germline CDR1 reads SGHTA; CDR2 reads FQGNSA. Here the CDR3 reads CASSLDGTGRTTEAFF. The CDR3, as DNA: TGTGCCAGCAGCTTAGATGGGACAGGGAGAACCACTGAAGCTTTCTTT.

The CDR3 loop reads CASSLPGFDGYTF. The DNA of the CDR3 is TGCGCCAGCAGCTTGCCGGGGTTTGACGGCTACACCTTC. The chain employs TRBV5-1 and TRBJ1-2; D is ambiguous. V dropped 1 base and J dropped 8 bases, with 12 bases sitting between them. The CDR3 extends over 13 amino acids. The germline CDR1 and CDR2 sequences are SGHRS and YFSETQ.

The chain combines TRBV11-2 with TRBJ1-6; 7 bases agree with TRBD1. This CDR3 region has 14 residues. Unmatched junction bases numbered 5, after V lost 4 bases and J lost 8 bases. Germline V CDR1 and CDR2: SGHAT, FQNNGV. The CDR3 sequence: CASSSTGEYSPLHF. The CDR3, as DNA: TGTGCCAGCAGCTCCACAGGGGAGTATTCACCCCTCCACTTT.

This clone has a handful of counts. V gene TRBV7-3 combines with J gene TRBJ2-1, with 7 bases identical to TRBD2. The CDR3 has 13 amino acids. The germline gives CDR1 SGHTA, CDR2 FQGTGA. The V gene end was trimmed by 8 bases and the J gene end by 4 bases; junction bases not matched to a gene: 5. In DNA, the CDR3 is TGTGCCAGCTCGCGGGAGCCTTACAATGAGCAGTTCTTC. Protein product: CASSREPYNEQFF.

This chain connects TRBV5-4 to TRBJ1-2, with a tentative D call TRBD1 (5 bases). V was trimmed by 2 bases and J by 6 bases, leaving 14 bases between them. The germline gives CDR1 SGHNT, CDR2 YYREEE (reference sequence). The CDR3 totals 14 residues. The CDR3 DNA follows: TGTGCCAGCAGCTTAAGTCAAAGGGGCGATGGCTACACCTTC. Translated, it gives CASSLSQRGDGYTF.

The chain carries TRBV7-8 and TRBJ1-3; D remains unclear. Trimming removed 1 base from V and 3 bases from J, with 13 bases in between. The germline gives CDR1 SGHVS, CDR2 FQNEAQ. CDR3 length equals 16 residues. CDR3 DNA: TGTGCCAGCAGCTTAGGTGGGCAGATACTTGGAAACACCATATATTTT. This sequence encodes CASSLGGQILGNTIYF.

The chain links TRBV30 to TRBJ1-3; D might be TRBD1 (5 bases). V was cut by 0 bases and J by 2 bases, with 11 bases left in between. The length of the CDR3 is 15 residues. Germline V gene data show CDR1 as GTSNPN and CDR2 as SVGIG (reference sequence). The CDR3: CAWSVSGGAGNTIYF. The CDR3 bases are TGTGCCTGGAGTGTATCTGGAGGGGCTGGAAACACCATATATTTT.

This chain joins TRBV4-1 and TRBJ1-2, with D perhaps matching TRBD1 (5 bases). Germline V gene sequence: CDR1 MGHRA, CDR2 YSYEKL. The CDR3 has 12 amino acids. V dropped 7 bases and J dropped 8 bases, with 14 bases sitting between them. The CDR3 bases are TGCGCCAGCACGGGGGGGATCAGGGGCTACACCTTC. It specifies CASTGGIRGYTF.

V is TRBV11-3 and J is TRBJ1-4; no definite D call. Germline assignment: CDR1 SGHNT and CDR2 YENEEA. V was cut by 1 base and J by 8 bases, with 14 bases left in between. The length of the CDR3 is 15 residues. This CDR3 is CASSLAGIRTEKLFF. The CDR3 DNA reads TGTGCCAGCAGCTTAGCGGGGATCCGAACAGAAAAACTGTTTTTT.

The chain has TRBV2 and TRBJ1-2; no firm D call. This CDR3 has 15 residues. Germline V gene lookup returns CDR1 SNHLY and CDR2 FYNNEI. Trimming pared 0 bases from V and 5 bases from J, leaving 13 bases between. CDR3 residues: CASSEANDIFYGYTF. CDR3 in DNA: TGTGCCAGCAGTGAAGCAAACGACATATTTTATGGCTACACCTTC. Filled out from reference TRBV2 and TRBJ1-2, the complete variable domain reads EPEVTQTPSHQVTQMGQEVILRCVPISNHLYFYWYRQILGQKVEFLVSFYNNEISEKSEIFDDQFSVERPDGSNFTLKIRSTKLEDSAMYFCASSEANDIFYGYTFGSGTRLTVV.

CDR3 sequence: CAWSFGAYSGANVLTF. Here the CDR3 DNA reads TGTGCCTGGAGCTTCGGTGCGTACTCTGGGGCCAACGTCCTGACTTTC. The chain joins TRBV30 to TRBJ2-6; D uncertain. The germline V gene has CDR1 GTSNPN and CDR2 SVGIG (reference sequence). V lost 3 bases and J 0 bases, leaving 12 bases between the germline ends. The CDR3 covers 16 residues.

Concerning this clone: This sample includes further DNA sequences coding for the same CDR3. The V gene is TRBV6-5, the J gene TRBJ2-7, with D maybe TRBD1 (5 bases). CDR3 length equals 12 residues. The germline V gene encodes CDR1 MNHEY and CDR2 SVGAGI. Trimming stripped 3 bases from V and 6 bases from J, with 9 bases between. The CDR3, as DNA: TGTGCCAGCAGTTATAGGGGCGGCGAGCAGTACTTC. It codes for CASSYRGGEQYF.

The chain recombines TRBV27 with TRBJ2-3; D is possibly TRBD1 (8 bases). Trimming took 5 bases from V and 3 from J, leaving 15 bases between them. The germline gives CDR1 MNHEY, CDR2 SMNVEV (reference sequence). CDR3 length: 15 amino acids. CDR3 sequence: CASSHNRGGTDTQYF. Here the CDR3 DNA reads TGTGCCAGCAGTCATAACAGGGGGGGAACAGATACGCAGTATTTT.

V and J are TRBV11-3 and TRBJ1-1, with no clear D. The length of the CDR3 is 13 residues. Trimming took off 2 bases at V and 3 bases at J, with 7 bases between the two ends. Germline V gene sequence: CDR1 SGHNT, CDR2 YENEEA. The CDR3 DNA is TGTGCCAGCAGCTTAAGTGACTACACTGAAGCTTTCTTT. Its protein is CASSLSDYTEAFF. The complete variable domain, with remaining parts taken from reference TRBV11-3 and TRBJ1-1, reads EAGVVQSPRYKIIEKKQPVAFWCNPISGHNTLYWYLQNLGQGPELLIRYENEEAVDDSQLPKDRFSAERLKGVDSTLKIQPAELGDSAVYLCASSLSDYTEAFFGQGTRLTVV.

The chain recombines TRBV6-1 with TRBJ2-2, with D maybe TRBD1 (6 bases). The CDR3 is made up of 15 amino acids. The V gene's germline CDR1 is MNHNS and CDR2 SASEGT. The germline V and J ends were trimmed by 8 bases and 4 bases, with 17 bases remaining between them. CDR3 DNA sequence: TGTGCCAGCGTCAGGGGCAGGCGTATCACCGGGGAGCTGTTTTTT. Amino acids: CASVRGRRITGELFF.

The chain is built from TRBV7-2 and TRBJ2-7; maybe TRBD1 (5 bases). The V end lost 2 bases, the J end lost 4 bases, and 9 bases lay between the germline ends. Germline V lookup: CDR1 SGHTA, CDR2 FQGNSA. The CDR3 extends over 13 amino acids. The CDR3 bases are TGTGCCAGCAGCTTAAAACAGGAGTACGAGCAGTACTTC. Protein product: CASSLKQEYEQYF.